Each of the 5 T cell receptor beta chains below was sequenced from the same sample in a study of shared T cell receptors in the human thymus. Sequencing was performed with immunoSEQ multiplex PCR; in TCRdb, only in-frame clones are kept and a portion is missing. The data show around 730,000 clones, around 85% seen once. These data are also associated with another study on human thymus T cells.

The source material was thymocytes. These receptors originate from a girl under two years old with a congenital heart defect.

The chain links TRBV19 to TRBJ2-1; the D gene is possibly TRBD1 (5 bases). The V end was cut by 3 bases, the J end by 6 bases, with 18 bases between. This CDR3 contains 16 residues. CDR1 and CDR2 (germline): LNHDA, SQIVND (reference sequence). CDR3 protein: CASSMSQGSPRNEQFF. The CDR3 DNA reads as TGTGCCAGTAGTATGTCGCAGGGTTCCCCCCGCAATGAGCAGTTCTTC. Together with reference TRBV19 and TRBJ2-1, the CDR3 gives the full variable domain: DGGITQSPKYLFRKEGQNVTLSCEQNLNHDAMYWYRQDPGQGLRLIYYSQIVNDFQKGDIAEGYSVSREKKESFPLTVTSAQKNPTAFYLCASSMSQGSPRNEQFFGPGTRLTVL.

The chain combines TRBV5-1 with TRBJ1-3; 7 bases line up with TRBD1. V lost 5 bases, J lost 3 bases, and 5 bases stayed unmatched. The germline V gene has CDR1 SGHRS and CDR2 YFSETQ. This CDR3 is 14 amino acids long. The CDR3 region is CASRGTVDGNTIYF. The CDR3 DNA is TGCGCCAGCAGGGGGACAGTCGATGGAAACACCATATATTTT.

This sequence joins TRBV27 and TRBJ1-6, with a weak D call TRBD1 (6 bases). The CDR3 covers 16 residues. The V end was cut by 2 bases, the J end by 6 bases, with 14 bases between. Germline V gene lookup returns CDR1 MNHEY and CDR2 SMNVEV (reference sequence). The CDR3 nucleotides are TGTGCCAGCAGTTTAGGGAGCAAGGGGGTTAATTCACCCCTCCACTTT. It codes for CASSLGSKGVNSPLHF.

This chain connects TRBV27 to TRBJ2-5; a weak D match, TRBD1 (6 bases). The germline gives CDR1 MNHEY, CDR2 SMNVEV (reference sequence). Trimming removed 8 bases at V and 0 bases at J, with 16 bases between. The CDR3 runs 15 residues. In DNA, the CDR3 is TGTGCCAGCCTAAGCCGGGACATGTACCAAGAGACCCAGTACTTC. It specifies CASLSRDMYQETQYF.

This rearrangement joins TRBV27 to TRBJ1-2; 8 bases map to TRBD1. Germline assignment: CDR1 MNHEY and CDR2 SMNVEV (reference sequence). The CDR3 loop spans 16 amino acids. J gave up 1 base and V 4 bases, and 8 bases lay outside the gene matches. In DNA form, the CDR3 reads TGTGCCAGCAGTTACCACCGGGACAGGCATAACTATGGCTACACCTTC. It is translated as CASSYHRDRHNYGYTF.